This T cell receptor (beta chain) was recovered during a study of CD8 T cells in Susac syndrome. Regarding the study as a whole: Regarding the TCR sequencing and HLA analysis, the study admitted that a relatively small number of individuals were involved.

When the RNA was reverse transcribed, random hexamers were used with an input of about 0.45 to 1 ug. Amplification of TCR beta CDR3 across 54 Vbeta and 13 Jbeta was performed with immunoSEQ multiplex PCR. TCRdb reprocessed the immunoSEQ multiplex PCR reads via MiXCR and lists one record per CDR3 protein. The sample yields roughly 180,000 distinct CDR3 sequences, just under 95% seen once. Germline CDR1 reads DFQATT; CDR2 reads SNEGSKA (reference sequence). Trimming removed 5 bases from V and 2 bases from J, with 8 bases in between. The CDR3 has 12 amino acids. The T cells that were sequenced for TCR beta were CD8+ and CD4+ cells from blood. FACS was used to enrich TEMRA cells, whereas the CD8+ and CD4+ T cells were obtained by negative isolation. In regard to this clonotype: Its antigen is not known.

The sample consisted of CD4+ T cells from PBMCs. This chain links TRBV20-1 with TRBJ2-3; D gene uncertain. This TCR derives from a human donor in good health. The CDR3 spells CSARANTDTQYF. CDR3 DNA: TGCAGTGCTCGCGCAAACACAGATACGCAGTATTTT.